Detailed here is one T cell receptor beta chain. Sequence at one end of the junction differs from germline and may be a read error. Sequenced by immunoSEQ multiplex PCR; TCRdb stores in-frame clones only, minus some. The sample records approximately 59,000 clones, 90% to 95% being singletons. The data originate from a study of technical replicates of blood from several donors. CDR3 size: 15 residues. Per the germline V gene, CDR1 is SGHVS and CDR2 is FQNEAQ. The sequenced material came from PBMCs. The clonotype originates from a human donor in good health. Some clones in this sample may be carry-over from other donors' samples. The J gene is TRBJ2-7, the V gene TRBV7-8, with 7 bases that match TRBD1. Here the CDR3 reads CASSLAATGPGESDF. DNA for the CDR3: TGTGCCAGCAGCTTAGCCGCGACAGGGCCCGGCGAGTCGGACTTC. The full variable domain, its missing parts supplied by reference TRBV7-8 and TRBJ2-7, is GAGVSQSPRYKVAKRGQDVALRCDPISGHVSLFWYQQALGQGPEFLTYFQNEAQLDKSGLPSDRFFAERPEGSVSTLKIQRTQQEDSAVYLCASSLAATGPGESDFGPGTRLTVT.